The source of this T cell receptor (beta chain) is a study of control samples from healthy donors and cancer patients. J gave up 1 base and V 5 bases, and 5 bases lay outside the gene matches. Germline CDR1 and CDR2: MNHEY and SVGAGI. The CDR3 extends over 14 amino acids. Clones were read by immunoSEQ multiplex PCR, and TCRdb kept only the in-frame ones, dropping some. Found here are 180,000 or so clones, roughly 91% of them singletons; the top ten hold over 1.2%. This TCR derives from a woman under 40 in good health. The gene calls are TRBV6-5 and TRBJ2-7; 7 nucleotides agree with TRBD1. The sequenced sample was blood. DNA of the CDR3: TGTGCCAGCAGTCCCCAGACAGGGTCCTACGAGCAGTACTTC. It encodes CASSPQTGSYEQYF.